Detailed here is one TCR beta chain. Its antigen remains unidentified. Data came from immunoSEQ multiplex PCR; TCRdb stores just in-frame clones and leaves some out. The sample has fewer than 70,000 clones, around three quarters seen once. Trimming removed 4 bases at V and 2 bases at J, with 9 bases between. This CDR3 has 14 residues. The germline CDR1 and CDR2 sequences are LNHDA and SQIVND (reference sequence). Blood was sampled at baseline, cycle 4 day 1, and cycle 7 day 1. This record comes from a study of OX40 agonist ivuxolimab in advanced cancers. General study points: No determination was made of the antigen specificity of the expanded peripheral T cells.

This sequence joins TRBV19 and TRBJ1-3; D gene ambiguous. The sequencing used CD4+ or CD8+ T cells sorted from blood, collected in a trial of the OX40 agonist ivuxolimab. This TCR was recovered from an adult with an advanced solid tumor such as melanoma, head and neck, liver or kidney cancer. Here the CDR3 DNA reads TGTGCCAGTAGTAAGTGGGAGCCTGGAAACACCATATATTTT. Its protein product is CASSKWEPGNTIYF.